This TCR beta chain emerged from a study of tumor-infiltrating lymphocytes in primary liver carcinoma. The overall study: Men as well as women, aged 30 to 69 years, made up the patients.

Germline values: CDR1 MNHNS, CDR2 SASEGT. This CDR3 comprises 16 residues. Study conclusions and caveats: Significantly greater top-250-clone fractions characterized tumors relative to blood (p = 0.039).

Starting from approximately 470 ng of total RNA, TCR beta cDNA was produced with a primer in the constant region. Libraries covering TCR beta were generated through three nested multiplex PCR rounds (using a slightly modified ARM-PCR). It was with TRBV1-TRBV30 forward primers and a C-beta reverse primer that the first two PCR rounds were run, at roughly 9 cycles each. TCRdb re-derived calls from the multiplex PCR reads in MiXCR, one entry per CDR3 protein. The sample lists about 190,000 distinct CDR3 sequences; approximately 80% were seen once. To note about this clonotype: Antigen specificity is unknown. One end of the junction is discordant with germline, which a read error may explain.

Co-extraction of RNA and DNA was performed on about 19-31 mg of unsorted bulk tissue. Sequenced material: tumor tissue from primary liver carcinoma. V and J are TRBV6-1 and TRBJ2-1, with TRBD2 matching 8 bases. This receptor was taken from a man aged 35-49 years with primary liver carcinoma and hepatitis B virus infection. The CDR3 bases are TGTGCCAGCAGTGACCGCACCGGGACTAGTGGCAATGAGAAGTTCTTC. Translating it yields CASSDRTGTSGNEKFF.